This entry features one TCR beta chain sequence. This specimen belongs to a study of shared clonotypes between healthy human individuals. Every subset's genomic DNA went evenly onto several immunoSEQ plates. Some clones are missing from TCRdb's copy, which holds only in-frame ones; the method was immunoSEQ multiplex PCR. The table lists about 560,000 clones, around 77% of them singletons. The source of this sequence is a woman aged 40 to 50 in good health. Some clones in this sample may be carry-over from other donors' samples. Sample: PBMCs.

The DNA for the CDR3 is TGTGCCAGTAATGAACAGGGACAGGGAATCGGTGGCTACACCTTC. This sequence encodes CASNEQGQGIGGYTF. This chain uses TRBV19 with TRBJ1-2; the match to TRBD1 covers 9 bases. V lost 7 bases to trimming and J lost 7 bases; unmatched junction nucleotides: 13. CDR3 size: 15 residues. Germline assignment: CDR1 LNHDA and CDR2 SQIVND (reference sequence).